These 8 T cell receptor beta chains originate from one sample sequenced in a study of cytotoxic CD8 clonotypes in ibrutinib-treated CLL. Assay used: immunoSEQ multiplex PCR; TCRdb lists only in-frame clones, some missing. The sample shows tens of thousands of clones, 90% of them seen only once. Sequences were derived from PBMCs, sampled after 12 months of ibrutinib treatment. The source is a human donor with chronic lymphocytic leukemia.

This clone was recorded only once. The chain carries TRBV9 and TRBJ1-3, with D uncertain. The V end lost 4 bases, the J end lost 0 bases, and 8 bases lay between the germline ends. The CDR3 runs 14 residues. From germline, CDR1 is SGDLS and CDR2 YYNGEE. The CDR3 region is CASSTEPSGNTIYF. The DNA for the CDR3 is TGTGCCAGCAGCACCGAGCCCTCTGGAAACACCATATATTTT. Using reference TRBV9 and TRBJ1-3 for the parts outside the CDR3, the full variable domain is DSGVTQTPKHLITATGQRVTLRCSPRSGDLSVYWYQQSLDQGLQFLIQYYNGEERAKGNILERFSAQQFPDLHSELNLSSLELGDSALYFCASSTEPSGNTIYFGEGSWLTVV.

The DNA of the CDR3 is TGTGCCAGCAGCTTTATGACAGGCCAATCCCCCACAGATACGCAGTATTTT. Translated, it gives CASSFMTGQSPTDTQYF. The chain links TRBV7-9 to TRBJ2-3; weak D call: TRBD1 (6 bases). This CDR3 contains 17 residues. Germline CDR1 and CDR2: SEHNR and FQNEAQ (reference sequence). V was cut by 3 bases and J by 2 bases, with 18 bases left in between.

The CDR3 is CASRFNTGAAGNQGGYEQYF. The CDR3, as DNA: TGTGCCAGCAGATTTAATACAGGGGCCGCGGGGAATCAGGGGGGCTACGAGCAGTACTTC. V is TRBV27 and J is TRBJ2-7, with D possibly TRBD1 on 7 matching bases. Germline CDR1 reads MNHEY; CDR2 reads SMNVEV (reference sequence). The CDR3 covers 20 residues. Trimming cost V 6 bases and J 3 bases, with 33 bases left between them.

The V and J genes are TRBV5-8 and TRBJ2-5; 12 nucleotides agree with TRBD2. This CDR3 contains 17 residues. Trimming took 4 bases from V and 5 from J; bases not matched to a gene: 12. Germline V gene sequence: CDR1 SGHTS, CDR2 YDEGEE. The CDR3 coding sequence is TGTGCCAGCAGCCCCCGACTAGCGGGAGTGATTAGGGAGACCCAGTACTTC. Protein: CASSPRLAGVIRETQYF.

The chain's CDR3 is CASSPFGESSYNEQFF. The CDR3 nucleotides read TGTGCCAGCAGCCCTTTCGGGGAGAGCTCCTACAATGAGCAGTTCTTC. This rearrangement joins TRBV25-1 to TRBJ2-1, with D perhaps matching TRBD2 (5 bases). CDR1 and CDR2 from the germline V gene are MGHDK and SYGVNS. V lost 6 bases and J lost 0, with 15 bases in between. The CDR3 spans 16 residues. Full variable domain (remainder filled in from reference TRBV25-1 and TRBJ2-1): EADIYQTPRYLVIGTGKKITLECSQTMGHDKMYWYQQDPGMELHLIHYSYGVNSTEKGDLSSESTVSRIRTEHFPLTLESARPSHTSQYLCASSPFGESSYNEQFFGPGTRLTVL.

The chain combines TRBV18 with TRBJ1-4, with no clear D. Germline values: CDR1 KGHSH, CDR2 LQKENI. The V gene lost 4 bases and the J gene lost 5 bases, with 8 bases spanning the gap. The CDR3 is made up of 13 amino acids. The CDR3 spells CASSRDWNEKLFF. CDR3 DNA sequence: TGTGCCAGCTCACGCGACTGGAATGAAAAACTGTTTTTT.

The CDR3 loop reads CATRTLGVTDTQYF. The CDR3 coding sequence is TGTGCCACCAGAACCCTAGGGGTTACAGATACGCAGTATTTT. This chain links TRBV15 with TRBJ2-3; D may be TRBD1 (5 bases). CDR3 length: 14 residues. Per germline, CDR1 LNHNV and CDR2 YYDKDF (reference sequence). Trimming pared 6 bases from V and 3 bases from J, leaving 13 bases between.

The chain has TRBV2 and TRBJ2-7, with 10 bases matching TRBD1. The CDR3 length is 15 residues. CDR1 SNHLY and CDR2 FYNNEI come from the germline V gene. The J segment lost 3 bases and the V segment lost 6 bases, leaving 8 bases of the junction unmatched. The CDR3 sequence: CASSRDRGRVYEQYF. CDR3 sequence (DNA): TGTGCCAGCAGCCGCGACAGGGGGCGCGTCTACGAGCAGTACTTC.